This T cell receptor beta chain was observed in a study of blood T cell repertoires in COVID-19. Study-level information: From the United States, Italy and Spain came samples of acute and convalescent COVID-19. The cDNA or gDNA used as material had been derived from T cells, B-cell-depleted T cells, or PBMCs.

The authors' processing: Amplification from reference gene primers served as the basis for estimated nucleated cell counts. Sequencing was performed with immunoSEQ multiplex PCR; in TCRdb, only in-frame clones are kept and a portion is missing. The V and J calls and the clone size are those of that table, but D and trimming were determined from the DNA. This sample yields some 250,000 clones, of which 65% to 85% are seen a single time; roughly 7.9% belongs to the top ten. Germline assignment: CDR1 SEHNR and CDR2 FQNEAQ (reference sequence). Trimming cost V 3 bases and J 3 bases; bases outside gene matches: 11. CDR3 length: 17 amino acids.

The sequence derives from a woman older than 75 with acute or convalescent COVID-19. Sequenced: peripheral blood. V usage is TRBV7-9 and J usage is TRBJ2-1, with 7 bases that match TRBD1. The CDR3 is CASSFFSPRGFYNEQFF. The CDR3 DNA sequence: TGTGCCAGCAGCTTTTTCTCCCCCAGGGGGTTCTACAATGAGCAGTTCTTC. Using reference TRBV7-9 and TRBJ2-1 for the parts outside the CDR3, the full variable domain is DTGVSQNPRHKITKRGQNVTFRCDPISEHNRLYWYRQTLGQGPEFLTYFQNEAQLEKSRLLSDRFSAERPKGSFSTLEIQRTEQGDSAMYLCASSFFSPRGFYNEQFFGPGTRLTVL.